One sample yielded the 24 T cell receptor beta chains listed below, sequenced in a study of type 1 and type 2 diabetes patients. Amplification started from genomic DNA. A primer set of 30 forward and 13 reverse primers amplified the CDR3. Via MiXCR, TCRdb re-called the multiplex PCR reads, giving one row per CDR3 protein. This table holds a few hundred thousand distinct CDR3 sequences, approximately 50% found once. Specimen: peripheral blood mononuclear cells (PBMCs). The source is a man younger than 30 with type 2 diabetes.

This chain connects TRBV24-1 to TRBJ2-1; D uncertain. The CDR3 covers 14 residues. V lost 3 bases and J lost 5, with 10 bases in between. Germline V gives CDR1 KGHDR, CDR2 SFDVKD. CDR3 in DNA: TGTGCCACCAGTGATCCCCTATTTGACAATGAGCAGTTCTTC. It specifies CATSDPLFDNEQFF.

This clonotype appeared a few times. The chain employs TRBV4-3 and TRBJ2-7, with D perhaps TRBD1 (7 bases). This CDR3 is 15 amino acids long. Trimming left V 0 bases short and J 4 bases short, with 13 bases between. From germline, CDR1 is LGHNA and CDR2 YSLEER. The DNA for the CDR3 is TGCGCCAGCAGCCAAGATGCGGGGACAGTGTACGAGCAGTACTTC. Its translation: CASSQDAGTVYEQYF.

This clonotype was counted only a few times. The V and J genes are TRBV9 and TRBJ1-1; D is possibly TRBD1 (6 bases). CDR3 size: 14 residues. Germline loops: CDR1 SGDLS, CDR2 YYNGEE. Deletions cut 1 base from V and 4 bases from J, with 11 bases between. CDR3 in amino acids: CASSVRGFGTEAFF. DNA of the CDR3: TGTGCCAGCAGCGTAAGGGGGTTCGGCACTGAAGCTTTCTTT.

The V gene is TRBV6-5, the J gene TRBJ2-7, with unresolved D. The CDR3 is 13 residues long. The V end was cut by 0 bases, the J end by 3 bases, with 6 bases between. The germline V gene encodes CDR1 MNHEY and CDR2 SVGAGI. The CDR3 reads CASSYSWRYEQYF. In DNA, the CDR3 is TGTGCCAGCAGTTACTCGTGGCGCTACGAGCAGTACTTC.

This chain joins TRBV9 and TRBJ1-5; D is perhaps TRBD1 (5 bases). The CDR3 runs to 14 residues. Germline CDR1 SGDLS, CDR2 YYNGEE. Trimming removed 3 bases from V and 6 bases from J, with 13 bases in between. CDR3 amino acids: CASSEGVLGQPQHF. CDR3 in DNA: TGTGCCAGCAGCGAAGGGGTATTAGGTCAGCCCCAGCATTTT. Combining the CDR3 with reference TRBV9 and TRBJ1-5 gives the whole variable domain DSGVTQTPKHLITATGQRVTLRCSPRSGDLSVYWYQQSLDQGLQFLIQYYNGEERAKGNILERFSAQQFPDLHSELNLSSLELGDSALYFCASSEGVLGQPQHFGDGTRLSIL.

This clonotype was counted at least ten times. The chain recombines TRBV15 with TRBJ1-1; D ambiguous. The CDR3 is 15 residues long. Trimming pared 5 bases from V and 5 bases from J, leaving 18 bases between. Per the germline V gene, CDR1 is LNHNV and CDR2 is YYDKDF (reference sequence). CDR3 bases: TGTGCCACCAGCGCAAGGACCGTTAGAGGGACTGAAGCTTTCTTT. It translates to CATSARTVRGTEAFF.

By frequency in the sample, this clonotype is medium-sized. The chain recombines TRBV20-1 with TRBJ2-3, with TRBD2 identical over 10 bases. CDR3 size: 16 residues. The germline V gene encodes CDR1 DFQATT and CDR2 SNEGSKA (reference sequence). V lost 5 bases to trimming and J lost 0 bases; unmatched junction nucleotides: 8. Here the CDR3 reads CSAHATSGASTDTQYF. The CDR3 DNA follows: TGCAGTGCTCACGCAACTAGCGGGGCAAGCACAGATACGCAGTATTTT.

In the case of this clonotype: Germline is not matched at one junction end, which may reflect a read error. The chain is built from TRBV20-1 and TRBJ2-5; a possible D gene is TRBD2 (6 bases). From germline, CDR1 is DFQATT and CDR2 SNEGSKA (reference sequence). There are 14 residues in the CDR3. The CDR3 sequence is CSALSGLLGPEQSF. The CDR3 bases are TGCAGTGCTCTCTCGGGACTCCTGGGTCCGGAGCAGTCCTTC.

This clonotype showed up just a few times. V usage is TRBV7-9 and J usage is TRBJ1-6; D unresolved. Germline V gene lookup returns CDR1 SEHNR and CDR2 FQNEAQ (reference sequence). The CDR3 length is 12 residues. Trimming left V 2 bases short and J 11 bases short, with 7 bases between. CDR3 loop: CASSLSHPPLHF. In DNA form, the CDR3 reads TGTGCCAGCAGCTTATCCCACCCACCCCTCCACTTT. Using reference TRBV7-9 and TRBJ1-6 for the parts outside the CDR3, the full variable domain is DTGVSQNPRHKITKRGQNVTFRCDPISEHNRLYWYRQTLGQGPEFLTYFQNEAQLEKSRLLSDRFSAERPKGSFSTLEIQRTEQGDSAMYLCASSLSHPPLHFGNGTRLTVT.

This clonotype has more than one count but fewer than ten. The V call is TRBV7-8, the J call TRBJ1-5; 7 nucleotides match TRBD1. The CDR3 spans 15 residues. The V and J ends lost 5 bases and 2 bases, in that order; junction bases with no gene match: 6. The germline V gene has CDR1 SGHVS and CDR2 FQNEAQ. The CDR3 DNA follows: TGTGCCAGCAGCATTACCGGGACAGGCAATCAGCCCCAGCATTTT. Protein sequence: CASSITGTGNQPQHF.

The V and J genes are TRBV20-1 and TRBJ1-4; 9 bases line up with TRBD1. V lost 5 bases, J lost 4 bases, and 8 bases stayed unmatched. CDR3 length: 15 residues. Germline V CDR1 and CDR2: DFQATT, SNEGSKA (reference sequence). The CDR3 sequence is CSAYGPGQGNEKLFF. CDR3 nucleotides: TGCAGTGCTTACGGACCGGGACAGGGTAATGAAAAACTGTTTTTT.

This clonotype has just a few counts. The chain recombines TRBV7-8 with TRBJ2-5; D could derive from TRBD1 or TRBD2 (6 bases each). In germline, CDR1 is SGHVS, CDR2 FQNEAQ. Trimming removed 1 base from V and 0 bases from J, with 9 bases in between. The CDR3 runs to 15 residues. The CDR3, as DNA: TGTGCCAGCAGCTTAGGAGGGGGGCACCAAGAGACCCAGTACTTC. Protein sequence: CASSLGGGHQETQYF.

This clonotype appeared a few times. The V and J genes are TRBV6-5 and TRBJ2-1; 7 bases are a match to TRBD2. The germline V gene has CDR1 MNHEY and CDR2 SVGAGI. The CDR3 contains 14 residues. Losses at the gene ends were 6 bases for V and 10 bases for J; bases not matched to a gene: 12. CDR3 region: CASRQAGRRDEQFF. DNA of the CDR3: TGTGCCAGCAGGCAAGCGGGGCGGAGGGACGAGCAGTTCTTC.

The chain couples TRBV2 to TRBJ2-5; D gene ambiguous. The J call may be incorrect, as the DNA end agrees better with TRBJ2-7. Germline V gene lookup returns CDR1 SNHLY and CDR2 FYNNEI. The CDR3 is made up of 11 amino acids. CDR3 amino acids: CASSRYSEQYF. CDR3 nucleotide sequence: TGTGCCAGCAGCAGGTACAGCGAGCAGTACTTC.

This clonotype has just one count. The V call is TRBV18, the J call TRBJ1-2; unclear D gene. The CDR3 runs 15 residues. V lost 8 bases, J lost 2 bases, and 18 bases lay in between. From germline, CDR1 is KGHSH and CDR2 LQKENI. CDR3 amino acids: CASSETILGNYGYTF. CDR3 coding DNA: TGTGCCAGCAGTGAAACGATTTTGGGGAACTATGGCTACACCTTC.

The V gene is TRBV28, the J gene TRBJ2-7, with D perhaps TRBD1 (5 bases). The CDR3 length is 14 residues. Germline V gene data show CDR1 as MDHEN and CDR2 as SYDVKM. With 7 bases removed from V and 6 bases from J, the gap between germline ends came to 19 bases. The CDR3 sequence: CASIRRVRGSEQYF. The CDR3 region has the DNA TGTGCCAGCATACGAAGGGTTAGGGGTAGCGAGCAGTACTTC.

This clonotype occurred a few times. V gene TRBV13 combines with J gene TRBJ2-7; TRBD1 matches at 11 bases. The J segment lost 6 bases and the V segment lost 1 base, leaving 11 bases of the junction unmatched. The germline gives CDR1 PRHDT, CDR2 FYEKMQ (reference sequence). The CDR3 spans 17 residues. The CDR3 DNA follows: TGTGCCAGCAGCTTAGAACAACGGACAGGGGGCTTTGCCGAGCAGTACTTC. Encoded protein: CASSLEQRTGGFAEQYF.

The rearrangement joins TRBV10-1 to TRBJ2-3; D is undetermined. The CDR3 has 13 residues. The germline gives CDR1 WNHNN, CDR2 SYGVQD (reference sequence). V was pared by 5 bases and J by 6 bases, with 12 bases between. The CDR3 region is CASSSRPRDTQYF. The CDR3 DNA reads TGCGCCAGCAGTTCCCGCCCTAGGGATACGCAGTATTTT.

This clonotype came up a few times. The J gene is TRBJ2-3, the V gene TRBV24-1, with 10 bases fitting TRBD2. This CDR3 has 18 residues. V lost 5 bases and J lost 2; bases outside the gene matches: 12. The germline V gene encodes CDR1 KGHDR and CDR2 SFDVKD. This chain's CDR3 is CATSAQEPGLANTDTQYF. The CDR3 DNA reads TGTGCCACCAGTGCCCAAGAACCGGGACTAGCGAACACAGATACGCAGTATTTT.

The sample holds a few counts of this clonotype. This rearrangement joins TRBV19 to TRBJ2-3; 14 bases fit TRBD2. J was trimmed by 6 bases and V by 7 bases; bases with no gene match: 9. There are 16 residues in the CDR3. CDR1 LNHDA and CDR2 SQIVND come from the germline V gene (reference sequence). CDR3 nucleotides: TGTGCCAGTACCCGGACTAGCGGGGGGCCCAGTGATACGCAGTATTTT. Protein product: CASTRTSGGPSDTQYF.

The chain has TRBV6-1 and TRBJ2-3, with 12 positions matching TRBD2. Germline CDR1 is MNHNS and CDR2 is SASEGT. The junction had 5 bases not matched to a gene; V was cut back by 6 bases and J by 4 bases. CDR3 size: 15 residues. DNA for the CDR3: TGTGCCAGCAGGGGACTAGCGGGTTACCCAGATACGCAGTATTTT. Its protein product is CASRGLAGYPDTQYF.

V is TRBV19 and J is TRBJ2-3; tentatively, D is TRBD1 or TRBD2 (6 bases each). The V end lost 9 bases, the J end lost 5 bases, and 15 bases lay between the germline ends. The CDR3 has 13 amino acids. CDR1 is LNHDA and CDR2 is SQIVND in the germline V gene (reference sequence). The CDR3 reads CASEGGGKDTQYF. The CDR3 coding sequence is TGTGCCAGCGAAGGGGGAGGTAAAGATACGCAGTATTTT.

The rearrangement links TRBV28 to TRBJ1-6, with no clear D. V was trimmed by 5 bases and J by 7 bases, leaving 21 bases between them. Germline CDR1 and CDR2: MDHEN and SYDVKM. The CDR3 loop spans 17 amino acids. CDR3 DNA sequence: TGTGCCAGCAGTCCCCGGCGCCGCCTTTCCCAAAATTCACCCCTCCACTTT. Its translation is CASSPRRRLSQNSPLHF.

This chain joins TRBV28 and TRBJ1-5; TRBD1 might be the D (6 bases). The V and J ends lost 1 base and 5 bases respectively, with 12 bases between them. CDR3 length: 15 amino acids. Looked up from germline, CDR1 is MDHEN and CDR2 is SYDVKM. CDR3 sequence reads: CASSLYRARDQPQHF. The DNA for the CDR3 is TGTGCCAGCAGTTTATACAGGGCCAGGGATCAGCCCCAGCATTTT. Supplemented by reference TRBV28 and TRBJ1-5, the full variable domain reads DVKVTQSSRYLVKRTGEKVFLECVQDMDHENMFWYRQDPGLGLRLIYFSYDVKMKEKGDIPEGYSVSREKKERFSLILESASTNQTSMYLCASSLYRARDQPQHFGDGTRLSIL.